One sample yielded the 14 T cell receptor beta chains listed below, sequenced in a study of control samples from healthy donors and cancer patients. TCRdb keeps only in-frame clones here, not all; method: immunoSEQ multiplex PCR. The sample has more than 95,000 clones; more than 85% are singletons. The sequenced material came from PBMCs. Source of these receptors: a man aged 60-69 years with lung cancer.

This clone came up once. The gene calls are TRBV11-2 and TRBJ2-3; tentatively, D is TRBD1 or TRBD2 (6 bases each). Trimming shortened V by 5 bases and J by 2 bases, and 17 bases separated the two germline ends. This CDR3 region has 16 residues. Germline CDR1 reads SGHAT; CDR2 reads FQNNGV. The CDR3 sequence: CASSPLGRGLTDTQYF. The CDR3 DNA sequence: TGTGCCAGCAGCCCCCTAGGACGGGGGCTCACAGATACGCAGTATTTT. The whole variable domain, remainder taken from reference TRBV11-2 and TRBJ2-3, is EAGVAQSPRYKIIEKRQSVAFWCNPISGHATLYWYQQILGQGPKLLIQFQNNGVVDDSQLPKDRFSAERLKGVDSTLKIQPAKLEDSAVYLCASSPLGRGLTDTQYFGPGTRLTVL.

The chain carries TRBV11-3 and TRBJ2-4; TRBD1 matches at 9 bases. CDR1 SGHNT and CDR2 YENEEA come from the germline V gene. The ends lost 2 bases at V and 0 bases at J; junction bases unmatched: 11. There are 19 residues in the CDR3. The CDR3 sequence is CASSLREIPGQGAKNIQYF. The DNA for the CDR3 is TGTGCCAGCAGCTTAAGAGAGATTCCGGGACAGGGAGCCAAAAACATTCAGTACTTC.

The chain recombines TRBV30 with TRBJ2-2; weak D call: TRBD1 (5 bases). This CDR3 contains 13 residues. Trimming removed 7 bases from V and 4 bases from J, with 13 bases in between. The germline V gene has CDR1 GTSNPN and CDR2 SVGIG (reference sequence). CDR3 nucleotides: TGTGCCTCATGGACACCCGGCACCGGGGAGCTGTTTTTT. It codes for CASWTPGTGELFF.

The V gene is TRBV11-3, the J gene TRBJ2-5; D unclear. The germline V gene encodes CDR1 SGHNT and CDR2 YENEEA. V shed 0 bases and J shed 5 bases, with 16 bases lying between them. CDR3 length: 16 amino acids. The CDR3 DNA reads as TGTGCCAGCAGCTTAGATTCGGCAGTCGGGCGGGAGACCCAGTACTTC. Protein product: CASSLDSAVGRETQYF.

This chain uses TRBV30 with TRBJ1-2; D not resolved. V was clipped by 3 bases and J by 6 bases, with 14 bases between them. The CDR3 runs to 13 residues. The germline V gene has CDR1 GTSNPN and CDR2 SVGIG (reference sequence). The CDR3 protein is CAWSLNWSDGYTF. The CDR3 bases are TGTGCCTGGAGCCTGAACTGGAGCGATGGCTACACCTTC.

The chain recombines TRBV7-9 with TRBJ1-1; D is perhaps TRBD1 (5 bases). Deletions cut 4 bases from V and 1 base from J, with 13 bases between. CDR3 length: 15 residues. Germline V gives CDR1 SEHNR, CDR2 FQNEAQ (reference sequence). CDR3 amino acids: CASSSPRTGNTEAFF. The CDR3, as DNA: TGTGCCAGCAGCTCCCCTCGTACAGGGAACACTGAAGCTTTCTTT. The variable domain in full, completed from reference TRBV7-9 and TRBJ1-1, reads DTGVSQNPRHKITKRGQNVTFRCDPISEHNRLYWYRQTLGQGPEFLTYFQNEAQLEKSRLLSDRFSAERPKGSFSTLEIQRTEQGDSAMYLCASSSPRTGNTEAFFGQGTRLTVV.

The chain is built from TRBV27 and TRBJ1-6; D is possibly TRBD1 (6 bases). This CDR3 contains 18 residues. The V end lost 4 bases, the J end lost 0 bases, and 16 bases lay between the germline ends. The germline gives CDR1 MNHEY, CDR2 SMNVEV (reference sequence). CDR3 DNA sequence: TGTGCCAGCAGTTGGAAACCCCCGACAGGCTCCTATAATTCACCCCTCCACTTT. Translating it yields CASSWKPPTGSYNSPLHF.

The chain is built from TRBV6-5 and TRBJ1-2; D not certain. The CDR3 consists of 15 residues. Per germline, CDR1 MNHEY and CDR2 SVGAGI. Between the trimmed V and J ends, which lost 6 bases and 3 bases, there was a span of 17 bases. In DNA form, the CDR3 reads TGTGCCAGCAGCAAACGCGGGGTCCGCTACTATGGCTACACCTTC. Amino acids: CASSKRGVRYYGYTF.

The V call is TRBV12-5, the J call TRBJ2-4; D is undetermined. The germline V gene encodes CDR1 LGHNT and CDR2 FRNRAP. The CDR3 covers 18 residues. V was shortened by 4 bases and J by 3 bases, with 22 bases between the two germline ends. CDR3 in DNA: TGTGCTAGTGGTTGGACGCAGGATGGGGAAGGCGTCAAAAACATTCAGTACTTC. This gives the protein CASGWTQDGEGVKNIQYF.

The chain recombines TRBV27 with TRBJ1-2, with a tentative D call TRBD1 (5 bases). CDR3 size: 15 residues. The germline V and J ends were trimmed by 2 bases and 3 bases, with 13 bases remaining between them. The germline V gene encodes CDR1 MNHEY and CDR2 SMNVEV (reference sequence). The CDR3 DNA sequence: TGTGCCAGCAGTTTAAGGGGAGTGCTTGACTATGGCTACACCTTC. Protein sequence: CASSLRGVLDYGYTF.

The V and J genes are TRBV30 and TRBJ1-4; D not certain. The V gene lost 1 base and the J gene lost 1 base, with 13 bases spanning the gap. CDR3 length: 16 residues. Looked up from germline, CDR1 is GTSNPN and CDR2 is SVGIG (reference sequence). The CDR3 loop is CAWSEAFGVTNEKLFF. For the CDR3, the DNA is TGTGCCTGGAGTGAGGCGTTCGGGGTAACTAATGAAAAACTGTTTTTT. Filled out from reference TRBV30 and TRBJ1-4, the complete variable domain reads SQTIHQWPATLVQPVGSPLSLECTVEGTSNPNLYWYRQAAGRGLQLLFYSVGIGQISSEVPQNLSASRPQDRQFILSSKKLLLSDSGFYLCAWSEAFGVTNEKLFFGSGTQLSVL.

A remark on this clone: An end of the junction does not agree with germline; a read error may underlie this. The rearrangement uses TRBV7-3 and TRBJ2-6; D not certain. This CDR3 spans 15 amino acids. In germline, CDR1 is SGHTA, CDR2 FQGTGA. CDR3 nucleotide sequence: TGTGCCAGCACCTTAAGCCCAACTGGGGCCAACGTCCTGACTTTC. Translation gives CASTLSPTGANVLTF.

This sequence joins TRBV11-3 and TRBJ1-1; TRBD1 agrees at 8 bases. The V segment lost 5 bases and the J segment 1 base; nucleotides outside the gene matches: 3. CDR1 is SGHNT, CDR2 YENEEA, per germline. CDR3 length equals 14 residues. The DNA for the CDR3 is TGTGCCAGCAGCGACAGGGGTTGGAACACTGAAGCTTTCTTT. Protein product: CASSDRGWNTEAFF.

J is TRBJ1-6 and V is TRBV3-1 (or the pseudogene TRBV3-2); D might be TRBD1 (5 bases). The CDR3 has 19 residues. Per the germline V gene, CDR1 is LGHDT and CDR2 is YNNKEL (reference sequence). Trimming shortened V by 2 bases and J by 7 bases, and 24 bases separated the two germline ends. The CDR3 spells CASSQLSPSGTKMNSPLHF. The CDR3 DNA follows: TGTGCCAGCAGCCAACTGTCACCCTCCGGGACCAAAATGAATTCACCCCTCCACTTT.